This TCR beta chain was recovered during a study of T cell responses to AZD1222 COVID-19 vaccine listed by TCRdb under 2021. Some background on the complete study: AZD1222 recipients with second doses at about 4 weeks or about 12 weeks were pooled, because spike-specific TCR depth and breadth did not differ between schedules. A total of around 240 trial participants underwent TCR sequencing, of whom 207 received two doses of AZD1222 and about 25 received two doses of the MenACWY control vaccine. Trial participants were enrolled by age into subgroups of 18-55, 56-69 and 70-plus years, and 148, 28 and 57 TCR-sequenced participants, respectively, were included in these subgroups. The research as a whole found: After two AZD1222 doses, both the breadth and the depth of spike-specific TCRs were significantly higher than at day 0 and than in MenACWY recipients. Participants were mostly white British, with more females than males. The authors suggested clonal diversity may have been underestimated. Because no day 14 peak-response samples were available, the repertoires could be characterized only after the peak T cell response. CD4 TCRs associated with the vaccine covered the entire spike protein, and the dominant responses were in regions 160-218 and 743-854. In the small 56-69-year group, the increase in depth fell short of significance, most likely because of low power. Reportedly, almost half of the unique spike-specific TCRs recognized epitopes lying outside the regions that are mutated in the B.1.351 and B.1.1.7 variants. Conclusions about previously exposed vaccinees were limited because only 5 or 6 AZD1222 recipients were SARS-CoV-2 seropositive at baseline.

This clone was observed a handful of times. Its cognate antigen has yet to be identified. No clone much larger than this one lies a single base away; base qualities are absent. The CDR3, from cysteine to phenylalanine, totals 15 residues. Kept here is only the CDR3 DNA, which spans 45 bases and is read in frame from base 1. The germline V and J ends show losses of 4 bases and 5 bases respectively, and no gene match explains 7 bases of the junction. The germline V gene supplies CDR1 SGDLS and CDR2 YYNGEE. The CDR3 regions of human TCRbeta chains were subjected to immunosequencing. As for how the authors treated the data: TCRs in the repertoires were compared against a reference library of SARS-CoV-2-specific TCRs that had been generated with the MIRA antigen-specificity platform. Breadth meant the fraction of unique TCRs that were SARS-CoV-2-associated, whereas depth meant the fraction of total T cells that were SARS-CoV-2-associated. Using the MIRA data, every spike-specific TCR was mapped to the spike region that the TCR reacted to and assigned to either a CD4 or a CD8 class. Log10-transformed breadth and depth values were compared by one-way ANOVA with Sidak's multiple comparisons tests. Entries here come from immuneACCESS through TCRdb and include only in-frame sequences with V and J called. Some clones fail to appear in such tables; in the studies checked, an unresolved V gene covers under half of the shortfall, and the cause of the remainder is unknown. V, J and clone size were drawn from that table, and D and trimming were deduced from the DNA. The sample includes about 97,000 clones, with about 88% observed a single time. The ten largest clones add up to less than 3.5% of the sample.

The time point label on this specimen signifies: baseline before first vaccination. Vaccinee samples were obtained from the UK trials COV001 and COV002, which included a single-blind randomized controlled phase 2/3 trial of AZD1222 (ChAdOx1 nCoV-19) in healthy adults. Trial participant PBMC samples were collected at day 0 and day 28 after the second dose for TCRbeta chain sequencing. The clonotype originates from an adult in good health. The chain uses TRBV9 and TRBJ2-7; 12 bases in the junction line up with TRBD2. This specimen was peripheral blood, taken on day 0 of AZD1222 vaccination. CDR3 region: CASSPSSGGANEQYF. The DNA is TGTGCCAGCAGCCCATCTAGCGGGGGGGCTAACGAGCAGTACTTC.